Below, 3 T cell receptor beta chains from the same sample are listed, as sequenced in a study of naive and memory T cell subsets. A UMI-containing oligonucleotide was joined by 3' ligation to the TCR cDNA template. Four PCR rounds used nested alpha and beta constant region primers plus the SP2 primer. From the 5' RACE reads, TCRdb called clonotypes with MiXCR, one entry per CDR3 protein. This table holds tens of thousands of distinct CDR3 sequences, 8% to 9% found once. These TCRs come from a female donor in good health.

The V and J genes are TRBV18 and TRBJ2-7; possible D gene TRBD1, 6 bases. Germline V gene data show CDR1 as KGHSH and CDR2 as LQKENI. CDR3 length equals 15 residues. V gave up 0 bases and J gave up 2 bases, with 11 bases separating them. The CDR3 loop is CASSPPFQGTYEQYF. Here the CDR3 DNA reads TGTGCCAGCTCACCACCGTTTCAGGGGACCTACGAGCAGTACTTC. Combining the CDR3 with reference TRBV18 and TRBJ2-7 gives the whole variable domain NAGVMQNPRHLVRRRGQEARLRCSPMKGHSHVYWYRQLPEEGLKFMVYLQKENIIDESGMPKERFSAEFPKEGPSILRIQQVVRGDSAAYFCASSPPFQGTYEQYFGPGTRLTVT.

This chain links TRBV7-9 with TRBJ2-5; 7 bases line up with TRBD2. CDR1 and CDR2 from the germline V gene are SEHNR and FQNEAQ (reference sequence). The CDR3 loop spans 13 amino acids. The V gene end was trimmed by 3 bases and the J gene end by 3 bases; junction bases not matched to a gene: 1. The CDR3 protein is CASSFLAEETQYF. Written as DNA, the CDR3 is TGTGCCAGCAGCTTCCTAGCGGAAGAGACCCAGTACTTC.

This clonotype was counted ten times or more. The V and J genes are TRBV5-8 and TRBJ2-3; D perhaps matches TRBD1 (5 bases). CDR3 length equals 17 residues. The V gene lost 0 bases and the J gene lost 2 bases, with 16 bases spanning the gap. Germline lookup yields CDR1 SGHTS and CDR2 YDEGEE. CDR3 DNA: TGTGCCAGCAGCTTGGGGCAGGGATTAATAAACACAGATACGCAGTATTTT. As protein: CASSLGQGLINTDTQYF.